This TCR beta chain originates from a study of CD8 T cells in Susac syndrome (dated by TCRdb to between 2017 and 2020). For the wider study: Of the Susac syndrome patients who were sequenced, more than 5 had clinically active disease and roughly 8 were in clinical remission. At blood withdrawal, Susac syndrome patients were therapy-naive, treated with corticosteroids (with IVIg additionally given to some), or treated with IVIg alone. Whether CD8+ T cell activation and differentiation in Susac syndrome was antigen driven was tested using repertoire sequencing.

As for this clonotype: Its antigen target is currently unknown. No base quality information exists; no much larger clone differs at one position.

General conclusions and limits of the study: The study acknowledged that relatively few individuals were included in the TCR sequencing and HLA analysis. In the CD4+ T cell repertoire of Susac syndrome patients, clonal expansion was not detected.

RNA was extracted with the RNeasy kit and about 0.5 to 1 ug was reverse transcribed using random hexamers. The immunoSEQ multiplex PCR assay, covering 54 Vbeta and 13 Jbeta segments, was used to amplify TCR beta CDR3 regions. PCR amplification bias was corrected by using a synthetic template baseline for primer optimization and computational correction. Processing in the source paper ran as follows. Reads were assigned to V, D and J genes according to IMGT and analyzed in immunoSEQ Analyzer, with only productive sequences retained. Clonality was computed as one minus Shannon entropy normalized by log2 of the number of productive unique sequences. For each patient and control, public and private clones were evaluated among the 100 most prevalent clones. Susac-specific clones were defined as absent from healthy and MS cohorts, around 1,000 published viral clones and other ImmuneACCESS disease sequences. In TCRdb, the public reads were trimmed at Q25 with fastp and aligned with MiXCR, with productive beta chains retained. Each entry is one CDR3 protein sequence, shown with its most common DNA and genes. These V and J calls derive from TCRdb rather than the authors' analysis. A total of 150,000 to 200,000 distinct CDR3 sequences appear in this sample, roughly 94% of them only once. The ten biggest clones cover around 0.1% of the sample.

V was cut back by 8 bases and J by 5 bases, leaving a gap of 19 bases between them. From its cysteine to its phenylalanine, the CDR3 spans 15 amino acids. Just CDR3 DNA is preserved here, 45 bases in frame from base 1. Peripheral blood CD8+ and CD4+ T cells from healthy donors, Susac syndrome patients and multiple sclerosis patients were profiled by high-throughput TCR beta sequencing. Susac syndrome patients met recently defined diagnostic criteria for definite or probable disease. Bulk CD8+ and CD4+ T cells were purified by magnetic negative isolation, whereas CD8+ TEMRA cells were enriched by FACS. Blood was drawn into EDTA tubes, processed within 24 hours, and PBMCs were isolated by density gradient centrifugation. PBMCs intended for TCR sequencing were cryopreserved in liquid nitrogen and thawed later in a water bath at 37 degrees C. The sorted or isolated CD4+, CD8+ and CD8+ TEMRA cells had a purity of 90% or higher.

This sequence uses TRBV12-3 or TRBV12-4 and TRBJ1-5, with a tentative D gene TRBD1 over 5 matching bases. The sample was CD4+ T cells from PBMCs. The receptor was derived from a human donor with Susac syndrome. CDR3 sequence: CASQGPPGGDQPQHF. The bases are TGTGCCAGCCAGGGACCCCCGGGAGGGGATCAGCCCCAGCATTTT.